The present entry profiles one T cell receptor beta chain with its context. This sample stems from a study of blood T cell repertoires in COVID-19. In the study overall: Spain, Italy and the United States supplied samples that represented acute and convalescent COVID-19.

Germline loops: CDR1 KGHSH, CDR2 LQKENI. V shed 5 bases and J 0 bases; nucleotides not matched to a gene: 5. This CDR3 has 15 residues. Produced via immunoSEQ multiplex PCR; TCRdb's table is partial and in-frame only. The data show about 400,000 clones, with nearly 90% seen just once and approximately 2.1% held by the top ten. The sequenced sample consisted of PBMCs or T cells enriched from blood (not recorded which). The V and J genes are TRBV18 and TRBJ1-1, with TRBD1 identical over 8 bases. The TCR comes from a woman between 35 and 50 years old with acute COVID-19. Here the CDR3 DNA reads TGTGCCAGCTCAGTCTCAGGGGGCTTGAACACTGAAGCTTTCTTT. Protein sequence: CASSVSGGLNTEAFF.